These 19 T cell receptor beta chains originate from one sample sequenced in a study of CXCR3-negative and CXCR3-positive naive CD8 T cells. UMI-labeled 5' RACE yielded the TRB cDNA libraries. TCRdb reprocessed the 5' RACE reads, keeping one entry per CDR3 protein, no DNA. The specimen's table records about 82,000 distinct CDR3 sequences. What was sequenced was naive CXCR3- CD8+ T cells from blood. Subset specified: CD45RO-CCR7+CD27+CD95- naive CD8+ T cells lacking CXCR3 (TNR3-). These receptors were collected from a human donor in good health. Some clones in this sample may be carry-over from other donors' samples.

The chain couples TRBV29-1 to TRBJ2-1; the TCRdb D gene call, TRBD2, has no DNA to confirm it. Per the germline V gene, CDR1 is SQVTM and CDR2 is ANQGSEA. The CDR3 consists of 19 residues. The CDR3 protein is CSVDEAGRGRLAGYNEQFF.

The chain has TRBV19 and TRBJ2-1. This CDR3 comprises 15 residues. In germline, CDR1 is LNHDA, CDR2 SQIVND (reference sequence). This CDR3 reads CASTPSGSSYNEQFF.

The chain is built from TRBV7-9 and TRBJ2-1. Germline V gives CDR1 SEHNR, CDR2 FQNEAQ (reference sequence). The length of the CDR3 is 16 residues. The CDR3 sequence is CASSLALSGPYNEQFF.

The rearrangement links TRBV29-1 to TRBJ2-2; TCRdb names TRBD1, which stays unverified in the absence of DNA. The CDR3 covers 11 residues. Germline lookup yields CDR1 SQVTM and CDR2 ANQGSEA. The CDR3 region is CSVPGAGELFF.

Measured by frequency, this clonotype is medium-sized. This chain connects TRBV4-2 to TRBJ1-5. There are 15 residues in the CDR3. Germline assignment: CDR1 LGHNA and CDR2 YNFKEQ. The CDR3 sequence is CASSQEHEAYQPQHF.

The chain joins TRBV7-9 to TRBJ1-6. In germline, CDR1 is SEHNR, CDR2 FQNEAQ (reference sequence). This CDR3 region has 12 residues. The CDR3 here is CASSLDDSPLHF.

The chain combines TRBV29-1 with TRBJ2-7. This CDR3 contains 13 residues. Germline CDR1 and CDR2: SQVTM and ANQGSEA. The CDR3 region is CSVGISSSYEQYF.

This chain uses TRBV6-6 with TRBJ2-7; TCRdb reports TRBD1, a call that lacks DNA to check it against. Germline loops: CDR1 MNHNY, CDR2 SVGAGI (reference sequence). The CDR3 has 12 residues. This CDR3 is CASSWDSYEQYF.

The rearrangement links TRBV20-1 to TRBJ2-7; TCRdb proposes TRBD1, but this gene call is untestable without DNA. This CDR3 spans 11 amino acids. Germline lookup yields CDR1 DFQATT and CDR2 SNEGSKA (reference sequence). The CDR3 sequence: CSATPSYEQYF.

The chain links TRBV5-1 to TRBJ2-7; the TCRdb call, TRBD1, lacks DNA for checking. Per germline, CDR1 SGHRS and CDR2 YFSETQ. The CDR3 is 13 amino acids. The CDR3 spells CASSETGGDEQYF. Variable domain in full (rest from reference TRBV5-1 and TRBJ2-7): KAGVTQTPRYLIKTRGQQVTLSCSPISGHRSVSWYQQTPGQGLQFLFEYFSETQRNKGNFPGRFSGRQFSNSRSEMNVSTLELGDSALYLCASSETGGDEQYFGPGTRLTVT.

V usage is TRBV14 and J usage is TRBJ2-5; TCRdb names TRBD1, which stays unverified in the absence of DNA. The germline gives CDR1 SGHDN, CDR2 FVKESK. There are 18 residues in the CDR3. The CDR3 protein is CASSQDARNRDRGETQYF.

V and J are TRBV27 and TRBJ2-1; checking the TCRdb D call of TRBD1 is not possible without DNA. Per the germline V gene, CDR1 is MNHEY and CDR2 is SMNVEV (reference sequence). The CDR3 length is 16 residues. The CDR3 sequence: CASSPLDRMMDNEQFF.

The chain combines TRBV10-3 with TRBJ2-3; with no DNA, the TCRdb D assignment of TRBD2 cannot be verified. CDR1 is ENHRY and CDR2 is SYGVKD in the germline V gene. The CDR3 sequence is 15 residues long. CDR3 sequence reads: CAILMEREGRDTQYF.

The rearrangement uses TRBV25-1 and TRBJ2-1; TCRdb's D call of TRBD1 is untestable without DNA. This CDR3 comprises 19 residues. Germline loops: CDR1 MGHDK, CDR2 SYGVNS. CDR3: CASSEFFSSEGGNYNEQFF.

The chain has TRBV20-1 and TRBJ2-1. Germline V gene sequence: CDR1 DFQATT, CDR2 SNEGSKA (reference sequence). This CDR3 comprises 15 residues. CDR3 amino acids: CSARDLGSNRNEQFF.

The chain is built from TRBV10-3 and TRBJ1-2. Looked up from germline, CDR1 is ENHRY and CDR2 is SYGVKD. CDR3 size: 13 residues. The CDR3 sequence is CAISESAGSGYTF.

The J gene is TRBJ2-1, the V gene TRBV30; TCRdb's D gene call, TRBD2, goes unchecked for lack of DNA. This CDR3 has 15 amino acids. Germline V gene lookup returns CDR1 GTSNPN and CDR2 SVGIG (reference sequence). The CDR3 loop is CAWSLAAGPYNEQFF. Combining the CDR3 with reference TRBV30 and TRBJ2-1 gives the whole variable domain SQTIHQWPATLVQPVGSPLSLECTVEGTSNPNLYWYRQAAGRGLQLLFYSVGIGQISSEVPQNLSASRPQDRQFILSSKKLLLSDSGFYLCAWSLAAGPYNEQFFGPGTRLTVL.

The rearrangement joins TRBV20-1 to TRBJ2-7; TCRdb returns TRBD1, unconfirmable since there is no DNA. CDR3 length: 13 residues. Germline CDR1 is DFQATT and CDR2 is SNEGSKA (reference sequence). The CDR3 here is CSAPDREGREQYF.

The V gene is TRBV10-3, the J gene TRBJ1-2; the D call from TCRdb, TRBD1, cannot be confirmed without DNA. The germline V gene encodes CDR1 ENHRY and CDR2 SYGVKD. The length of the CDR3 is 16 residues. CDR3 in amino acids: CAISGTGDTANYGYTF.